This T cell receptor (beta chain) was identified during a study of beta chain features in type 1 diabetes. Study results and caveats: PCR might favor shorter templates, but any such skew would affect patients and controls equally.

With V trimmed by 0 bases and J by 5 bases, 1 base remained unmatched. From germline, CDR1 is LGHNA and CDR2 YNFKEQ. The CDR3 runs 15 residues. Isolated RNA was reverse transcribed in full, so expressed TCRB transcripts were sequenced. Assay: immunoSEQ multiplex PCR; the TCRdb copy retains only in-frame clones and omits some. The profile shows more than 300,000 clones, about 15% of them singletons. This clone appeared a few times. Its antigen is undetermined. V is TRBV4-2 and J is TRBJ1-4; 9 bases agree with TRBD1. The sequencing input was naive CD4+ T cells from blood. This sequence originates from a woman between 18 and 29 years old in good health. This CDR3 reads CASSQDGTGNEKLFF. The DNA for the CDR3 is TGTGCCAGCAGCCAAGATGGGACAGGGAATGAAAAACTGTTTTTT.